Below are 20 T cell receptor beta chains sequenced from a single sample in a study of beta chain features in type 1 diabetes. Reverse transcription of all isolated RNA meant that expressed TCRB transcripts were sequenced. Profiled with immunoSEQ multiplex PCR; TCRdb holds only in-frame clones, not every one. The table lists 850,000 to 900,000 clones, 15% to 20% of them singletons, with 0.02% to 0.025% in the top ten. The sequencing sample was made of naive CD4+ T cells from blood. Receptors were obtained from a woman between 18 and 30 years old in good health.

This clone was picked up one time. V is TRBV27 and J is TRBJ2-7; D perhaps matches TRBD2 (5 bases). Trimming took off 6 bases at V and 0 bases at J, with 15 bases between the two ends. The CDR3 runs 15 residues. Looked up from germline, CDR1 is MNHEY and CDR2 is SMNVEV (reference sequence). The CDR3 loop is CASSHRTGNSYEQYF. The CDR3, as DNA: TGTGCCAGCAGCCATAGGACCGGGAACTCCTACGAGCAGTACTTC.

The chain combines TRBV19 with TRBJ1-3; no firm D call. CDR3 length equals 16 residues. CDR1 is LNHDA, CDR2 SQIVND, per germline (reference sequence). The V and J ends lost 4 bases and 0 bases respectively, with 13 bases between them. As DNA, the CDR3 is TGTGCCAGTAGTACGCCGCGTTGGGTCTCTGGAAACACCATATATTTT. Translated, it gives CASSTPRWVSGNTIYF.

This chain connects TRBV7-9 to TRBJ2-7; possible D gene TRBD1, 5 bases. Germline CDR1 and CDR2: SEHNR and FQNEAQ (reference sequence). V lost 7 bases and J 6 bases, leaving 16 bases between the germline ends. This CDR3 contains 13 residues. CDR3 bases: TGTGCCAGCATCCAGGGTGGATCGAGCGAGCAGTACTTC. This encodes CASIQGGSSEQYF.

This chain uses TRBV6-5 with TRBJ2-1; D is possibly TRBD2 (5 bases). The CDR3 has 13 amino acids. V lost 7 bases and J lost 5, with 12 bases in between. The germline gives CDR1 MNHEY, CDR2 SVGAGI. The CDR3 loop reads CASTYGSHNEQFF. The CDR3 coding sequence is TGTGCCAGCACCTATGGGAGCCACAATGAGCAGTTCTTC.

This clone was observed a few times. The CDR3 is CASSSLAGDLDTQYF. The DNA for the CDR3 is TGTGCCAGCAGTAGTCTAGCGGGAGACCTAGATACGCAGTATTTT. This rearrangement joins TRBV2 to TRBJ2-3; 10 positions agree with TRBD2. This CDR3 is built from 15 residues. The V gene end was trimmed by 5 bases and the J gene end by 5 bases; junction bases not matched to a gene: 7. Germline V gene lookup returns CDR1 SNHLY and CDR2 FYNNEI.

A few counts support this clone. The chain links TRBV2 to TRBJ2-3; D remains unclear. The CDR3 has 13 amino acids. The V gene lost 7 bases and the J gene lost 2 bases, with 10 bases spanning the gap. Per the germline V gene, CDR1 is SNHLY and CDR2 is FYNNEI. The CDR3 nucleotides read TGTGCCAGCATTGGACCCAACACAGATACGCAGTATTTT. It encodes CASIGPNTDTQYF.

This clone was seen a few times. The chain links TRBV7-9 to TRBJ2-7; no firm D call. Looked up from germline, CDR1 is SEHNR and CDR2 is FQNEAQ (reference sequence). The CDR3 has 11 residues. The germline V and J ends were trimmed by 5 bases and 5 bases, with 7 bases remaining between them. CDR3 amino acids: CASSDTNEQYF. The CDR3 DNA sequence: TGTGCCAGCAGCGATACTAACGAGCAGTACTTC.

This chain connects TRBV11-2 to TRBJ2-5; no clear D. V lost 0 bases to trimming and J lost 14 bases, with 13 bases between them. CDR1 SGHAT and CDR2 FQNNGV come from the germline V gene. This CDR3 has 12 residues. For the CDR3, the DNA is TGTGCCAGCAGCTTAGAACTCGGATCCCTTTACTTC. Translation: CASSLELGSLYF.

The CDR3 nucleotides read TGCGCCAGCAGCTTGGACCTAGCGGGAGATACGCAGTATTTT. This gives the protein CASSLDLAGDTQYF. The genes are TRBV5-1 and TRBJ2-3, with 8 bases that match TRBD2. Germline-derived CDR1 and CDR2 are SGHRS and YFSETQ. This CDR3 is built from 14 residues. V lost 0 bases and J lost 5; bases outside the gene matches: 2.

The J gene is TRBJ2-4, the V gene TRBV7-2; D possibly corresponds to TRBD2 (6 bases). This CDR3 comprises 16 residues. In germline, CDR1 is SGHTA, CDR2 FQGNSA. The ends were cut back, 5 bases at V and 1 base at J, with 15 bases in the middle. The CDR3 DNA sequence: TGTGCCAGCAGCCCCGCGGGATGGGCGGCCAAAAACATTCAGTACTTC. Its protein product is CASSPAGWAAKNIQYF.

The CDR3 DNA sequence: TGTGCCAGCAGTGACTCGACTATCGATACGCAGTATTTT. It translates to CASSDSTIDTQYF. This chain joins TRBV6-4 and TRBJ2-3, with D maybe TRBD2 (5 bases). The CDR3 is 13 residues long. CDR1 is MRHNA, CDR2 SNTAGT, per germline. Trimming took 0 bases from V and 6 from J, leaving 7 bases between them.

This clone came up a few times. The chain combines TRBV2 with TRBJ2-7; D might be TRBD1 (5 bases). This CDR3 is 13 amino acids long. CDR1 is SNHLY and CDR2 is FYNNEI in the germline V gene. The V end lost 6 bases, the J end lost 2 bases, and 11 bases lay between the germline ends. The CDR3 sequence: CASRVGQTYEQYF. The CDR3 region has the DNA TGTGCCAGCAGGGTCGGACAAACCTACGAGCAGTACTTC. Together with reference TRBV2 and TRBJ2-7, the CDR3 gives the full variable domain: EPEVTQTPSHQVTQMGQEVILRCVPISNHLYFYWYRQILGQKVEFLVSFYNNEISEKSEIFDDQFSVERPDGSNFTLKIRSTKLEDSAMYFCASRVGQTYEQYFGPGTRLTVT.

The chain is built from TRBV18 and TRBJ1-2; D is possibly TRBD1 (6 bases). The CDR3 length is 16 residues. CDR1 and CDR2 (germline): KGHSH, LQKENI. Trimming took off 3 bases at V and 2 bases at J, with 16 bases between the two ends. The CDR3 loop reads CASSPSAGHTNYGYTF. The CDR3 DNA follows: TGTGCCAGCTCACCTTCTGCGGGACACACGAACTATGGCTACACCTTC.

The rearrangement links TRBV10-3 to TRBJ1-4; 10 nucleotides agree with TRBD1. V lost 7 bases to trimming and J lost 7 bases; unmatched junction nucleotides: 6. The CDR3 runs to 14 residues. Per the germline V gene, CDR1 is ENHRY and CDR2 is SYGVKD. The CDR3 DNA reads as TGTGCCATCACCCCGGACAGGGGGGTTGAAAAACTGTTTTTT. It codes for CAITPDRGVEKLFF.

V is TRBV18 and J is TRBJ2-7; D ambiguous. The germline V gene encodes CDR1 KGHSH and CDR2 LQKENI. V was trimmed by 0 bases and J by 5 bases, leaving 11 bases between them. This CDR3 has 14 residues. The CDR3 nucleotides are TGTGCCAGCTCACCACCACTTCTAGGGCACGAGCAGTACTTC. Protein sequence: CASSPPLLGHEQYF.

V is TRBV9 and J is TRBJ2-3; the D is unclear. With 0 bases removed from V and 0 bases from J, the gap between germline ends came to 8 bases. In germline, CDR1 is SGDLS, CDR2 YYNGEE. This CDR3 is 15 amino acids long. The CDR3 DNA follows: TGTGCCAGCAGCGTAGTGCCCTTAAGCACAGATACGCAGTATTTT. This translates into CASSVVPLSTDTQYF. The full variable domain, its missing parts supplied by reference TRBV9 and TRBJ2-3, is DSGVTQTPKHLITATGQRVTLRCSPRSGDLSVYWYQQSLDQGLQFLIQYYNGEERAKGNILERFSAQQFPDLHSELNLSSLELGDSALYFCASSVVPLSTDTQYFGPGTRLTVL.

In this sample, this clone turned up a few times. The V call is TRBV6-5, the J call TRBJ2-7; either TRBD1 or TRBD2 may fit D (5 bases each). The CDR3 contains 13 residues. Germline values: CDR1 MNHEY, CDR2 SVGAGI. The germline V and J ends were trimmed by 8 bases and 5 bases, with 16 bases remaining between them. CDR3 coding DNA: TGTGCCAGCCGCGGTTCCGGGACCCACGAGCAGTACTTC. Translating gives CASRGSGTHEQYF.

As for this clone: The sample holds other DNA sequences that translate to the same CDR3. This sequence joins TRBV5-1 and TRBJ2-1; tentatively, D is TRBD1 or TRBD2 (5 bases each). The CDR3 totals 13 residues. Trimming left V 4 bases short and J 2 bases short, with 7 bases between. The germline gives CDR1 SGHRS, CDR2 YFSETQ. The CDR3 region has the DNA TGCGCCAGCAGCAGGGACCCCTACAATGAGCAGTTCTTC. Translating gives CASSRDPYNEQFF. Full variable domain (rest looked up from reference TRBV5-1 and TRBJ2-1): KAGVTQTPRYLIKTRGQQVTLSCSPISGHRSVSWYQQTPGQGLQFLFEYFSETQRNKGNFPGRFSGRQFSNSRSEMNVSTLELGDSALYLCASSRDPYNEQFFGPGTRLTVL.

Only a few counts were recorded for this clone. The chain combines TRBV7-2 with TRBJ2-4; TRBD1 might be the D (6 bases). CDR1 and CDR2 from the germline V gene are SGHTA and FQGNSA. The CDR3 loop spans 17 amino acids. V was cut by 3 bases and J by 3 bases, with 18 bases left in between. CDR3 loop: CASSFLLAGVGKNIQYF. The CDR3 DNA sequence: TGTGCCAGCAGCTTTCTTTTGGCAGGGGTGGGCAAAAACATTCAGTACTTC.

This clone has just a few counts. The sample contains more than one DNA sequence encoding this CDR3. The chain joins TRBV7-2 to TRBJ2-3; no clear D gene. This CDR3 region has 11 residues. V gave up 6 bases and J gave up 6 bases, with 7 bases separating them. Germline values: CDR1 SGHTA, CDR2 FQGNSA. The CDR3 bases are TGTGCCAGCAGTTCCACGGATACGCAGTATTTT. It is translated as CASSSTDTQYF.